One sample yielded the 12 T cell receptor beta chains listed below, sequenced in a study of graft-versus-host responses after intestinal transplantation. Their cognate antigens are unknown. Clones were sequenced by immunoSEQ multiplex PCR, and TCRdb holds only the in-frame ones, with some missing. The table has approximately 100,000 clones, 85% to 90% seen once; the top ten hold nearly 0.11%. Specimen: unstimulated CD4+ T cells sorted from spleen or lymph node cells, collected before intestinal transplant. These receptor sequences come from a human donor who received an intestinal transplant.

The rearrangement uses TRBV11-3 and TRBJ2-7; D is perhaps TRBD1 (6 bases). Germline V lookup: CDR1 SGHNT, CDR2 YENEEA. This CDR3 spans 15 amino acids. Trimming left V 1 base short and J 0 bases short, with 10 bases between. CDR3 nucleotide sequence: TGTGCCAGCAGCTTAGGACAGGACATCTCCTACGAGCAGTACTTC. It codes for CASSLGQDISYEQYF.

This rearrangement joins TRBV10-2 to TRBJ2-5; TRBD2 aligns across 13 bases. Germline CDR1 reads WSHSY; CDR2 reads SAAADI. This CDR3 region has 17 residues. V lost 6 bases to trimming and J lost 0 bases; unmatched junction nucleotides: 7. The chain's CDR3 is CASRRLAGGRNQETQYF. In DNA, the CDR3 is TGCGCCAGCAGGAGACTAGCGGGGGGACGAAACCAAGAGACCCAGTACTTC.

The chain links TRBV28 to TRBJ2-5; TRBD1 matches 8 bases. The J call may be wrong; the DNA end is better matched by TRBJ2-7. Germline loops: CDR1 MDHEN, CDR2 SYDVKM. There are 13 residues in the CDR3. This chain's CDR3 is CASRRQGSAEQYF. The DNA for the CDR3 is TGTGCCAGCAGGCGACAGGGGTCGGCCGAGCAGTACTTC.

The chain uses TRBV10-3 and TRBJ2-5; possible D gene TRBD1, 6 bases. Per the germline V gene, CDR1 is ENHRY and CDR2 is SYGVKD. There are 13 residues in the CDR3. Trimming removed 10 bases at V and 5 bases at J, with 17 bases between. CDR3 amino acids: CASLSQGSETQYF. The CDR3 DNA reads TGTGCCAGCCTGTCACAGGGTAGCGAGACCCAGTACTTC.

CDR3 protein: CASSLAWTAYEQYF. The CDR3 coding sequence is TGTGCCAGCAGCTTAGCGTGGACAGCCTACGAGCAGTACTTC. The chain recombines TRBV7-2 with TRBJ2-5; D is perhaps TRBD1 (6 bases). The end of the DNA is better explained by TRBJ2-7, so the J call may be wrong. Germline CDR1 reads SGHTA; CDR2 reads FQGNSA. The CDR3 has 14 amino acids.

In this sample, this clone turned up a few times. The rearrangement joins TRBV5-6 to TRBJ1-1; 7 bases are a match to TRBD1. The CDR3 has 15 residues. Germline CDR1 is SGHDT and CDR2 is YYEEEE. V was pared by 4 bases and J by 0 bases, with 6 bases of the junction left unmatched. DNA of the CDR3: TGTGCCAGCAGCCCAGAGGACAGGCTGAACACTGAAGCTTTCTTT. Translation: CASSPEDRLNTEAFF.

The J gene is TRBJ2-7, the V gene TRBV2; D unclear. V lost 7 bases, J lost 3 bases, and 13 bases lay in between. This CDR3 contains 13 residues. Germline V lookup: CDR1 SNHLY, CDR2 FYNNEI. The CDR3 protein is CASTSRLSYEQYF. The CDR3 bases are TGTGCCAGCACCTCCAGGTTGAGCTACGAGCAGTACTTC.

J is TRBJ2-7 and V is TRBV7-2; D is undetermined. CDR1 and CDR2 (germline): SGHTA, FQGNSA. Deletions cut 3 bases from V and 2 bases from J, with 11 bases between. The CDR3 consists of 14 residues. As DNA, the CDR3 is TGTGCCAGCAGCTTGGTGACACAAGCCTACGAGCAGTACTTC. As protein: CASSLVTQAYEQYF.

The J gene is TRBJ1-1, the V gene TRBV6-5; 8 bases agree with TRBD1. Germline lookup yields CDR1 MNHEY and CDR2 SVGAGI. The CDR3 covers 15 residues. The ends lost 3 bases at V and 6 bases at J; junction bases unmatched: 9. The CDR3 nucleotides are TGTGCCAGCAGTTATATGACAGGGGTTGGGGCTGAAGCTTTCTTT. It translates to CASSYMTGVGAEAFF.

The chain carries TRBV19 and TRBJ2-1; possibly TRBD2 for D (5 bases). This CDR3 is 14 amino acids long. Trimming took 1 base from V and 10 from J, leaving 14 bases between them. Per the germline V gene, CDR1 is LNHDA and CDR2 is SQIVND (reference sequence). The CDR3 loop reads CASSIVAGVSEQFF. DNA of the CDR3: TGTGCCAGTAGTATAGTAGCCGGGGTTTCGGAGCAGTTCTTC.

This clone occurred a few times. The chain combines TRBV7-8 with TRBJ1-2; 8 bases line up with TRBD1. CDR3 length equals 13 residues. Germline trimming cut 7 bases from V and 3 bases from J; bases unmatched to any gene: 4. The V gene's germline CDR1 is SGHVS and CDR2 FQNEAQ. The CDR3 is CASTPTGDYGYTF. CDR3 sequence (DNA): TGTGCCAGCACCCCGACAGGGGACTATGGCTACACCTTC.

The J gene is TRBJ1-1, the V gene TRBV29-1, with D tentatively TRBD1 (6 bases). Germline V gives CDR1 SQVTM, CDR2 ANQGSEA. This CDR3 has 10 residues. The V end lost 7 bases, the J end lost 11 bases, and 14 bases lay between the germline ends. The CDR3 nucleotides are TGCAGCGCCAAAACAGGGCGGGCTTTCTTT. Encoded protein: CSAKTGRAFF.